This T cell receptor (beta chain) is drawn from a study of identical twins. This clonotype appeared a few times. Its specificity is unknown. A universal primer site was created by template switching, with the cDNA bearing unique molecular identifiers. Via MiXCR, TCRdb re-called the 5' RACE reads, giving one row per CDR3 protein. The repertoire holds roughly 700,000 distinct CDR3 sequences, over 8.5% seen once, with 0.98% in the top ten. The study's findings and limits: Clonotypes of the beta chain that were abundant in cord blood carried fewer insertions (memory repertoires showed none). With monozygotic twins, out-of-frame TCR alpha sharing exceeded what models estimated. Diverse VJ usage suggested most zero-insertion clonotypes were not invariant T cells.

The ends were cut back, 6 bases at V and 7 bases at J, with 18 bases in the middle. Germline V gene lookup returns CDR1 KGHSH and CDR2 LQKENI. The CDR3 sequence is 15 residues long. The same data also contributed to another study, on yellow fever vaccine responses in identical twins.

Sequencing used PBMCs. The receptor was derived from a young woman in good health. The chain uses TRBV18 and TRBJ1-4; D is possibly TRBD1 (5 bases). Here the CDR3 reads CASSPGAQVVEKLFF. CDR3 nucleotides: TGTGCCAGCTCCCCCGGCGCACAGGTGGTTGAAAAACTGTTTTTT.